Listed here are 14 T cell receptor beta chains from one sample, sequenced in a study of low-dose radiotherapy and immunotherapy resistance in tumors. TRAV- and TRBV-specific primers, spanning alpha and beta chains, primed first-strand cDNA. The authors ran around 20 PCR cycles to amplify TCRs with a constant-region primer and V-primer adapter. TCRdb ran MiXCR on the reads and lists one entry per CDR3 protein. The sample has roughly 56,000 distinct CDR3 sequences; about 25% are singletons. Time point given: after trial treatment. Treatment: LDRT plus nivolumab, ipilimumab, low-dose cyclophosphamide and aspirin (RACIN trial). The sequences come from PBMCs, collected after low-dose radiotherapy plus immunotherapy. Receptors were obtained from a male donor with prostate cancer.

Ten or more counts support this clonotype. V usage is TRBV5-1 and J usage is TRBJ1-2; D unclear. This CDR3 region has 13 residues. V lost 0 bases, J lost 14 bases, and 17 bases lay in between. Germline V gives CDR1 SGHRS, CDR2 YFSETQ. The CDR3: CASSLGGDGPLTF. CDR3 bases: TGCGCCAGCAGCTTGGGAGGTGATGGGCCGCTTACCTTC.

As regards this clonotype: A far larger clone is off by one base, so a read error is likely. The chain uses TRBV7-9 and TRBJ2-2; unclear D gene. Germline CDR1 reads SEHNR; CDR2 reads FQNEAQ (reference sequence). This CDR3 has 15 amino acids. The CDR3: CASSFYGGNIGELFF. In nucleotides, the CDR3 is TGTGCCAGCAGCTTTTACGGCGGAAACATCGGGGAGCTGTTTTTT.

This clonotype appeared many times. This rearrangement joins TRBV12-3 or TRBV12-4 to TRBJ2-1; D gene uncertain. CDR3 length: 14 amino acids. The germline V and J ends were trimmed by 3 bases and 9 bases, with 15 bases remaining between them. The DNA of the CDR3 is TGTGCCAGCAGTTTTGACCCCAAGGGCGGTGAGCAGTTCTTC. The encoded protein is CASSFDPKGGEQFF.

The sample holds a few counts of this clonotype. CDR3 coding DNA: TGCAGTGCTTCTCAGGGACAGGGGCAATATAGCAATCAGCCCCAGCATTTT. It encodes CSASQGQGQYSNQPQHF. The genes are TRBV20-1 and TRBJ1-5; 10 positions agree with TRBD1. This CDR3 spans 17 amino acids. Germline values: CDR1 DFQATT, CDR2 SNEGSKA (reference sequence). Trimming cost V 5 bases and J 0 bases; bases outside gene matches: 10.

In its sample, this clonotype was seen many times. The chain links TRBV20-1 to TRBJ2-2; tentatively, D is TRBD2 (6 bases). CDR1 and CDR2 (germline): DFQATT, SNEGSKA (reference sequence). The CDR3 sequence is 15 residues long. The ends were cut back, 6 bases at V and 3 bases at J, with 17 bases in the middle. The CDR3 loop is CSAPERRGHTGELFF. DNA for the CDR3: TGCAGTGCACCGGAGCGGAGGGGCCACACCGGGGAGCTGTTTTTT.

This clonotype occurred many times. This sequence joins TRBV28 and TRBJ2-1; TRBD1 or TRBD2 may be the D gene (5 bases each). Germline values: CDR1 MDHEN, CDR2 SYDVKM. V was trimmed by 6 bases and J by 5 bases, leaving 17 bases between them. The CDR3 length is 15 residues. CDR3 residues: CASRNNRMGHNEQFF. The CDR3 DNA follows: TGTGCCAGCAGAAATAATAGGATGGGACACAATGAGCAGTTCTTC.

In this sample, this clonotype turned up many times. J is TRBJ2-5 and V is TRBV11-1, with D perhaps TRBD1 (5 bases). The CDR3 extends over 16 amino acids. V lost 1 base and J 2 bases, leaving 14 bases between the germline ends. Germline CDR1 reads SGHAT; CDR2 reads FQDESV (reference sequence). The CDR3 DNA sequence: TGTGCCAGCAGCTTAGGGTCAGGGCGATCTCAAGAGACCCAGTACTTC. Protein product: CASSLGSGRSQETQYF.

This clonotype has a count of ten or more. The V call is TRBV29-1, the J call TRBJ2-3, with D uncertain. The CDR3 totals 14 residues. Trimming removed 5 bases from V and 6 bases from J, with 18 bases in between. Germline CDR1 and CDR2: SQVTM and ANQGSEA. CDR3 DNA sequence: TGCAGCGTTAGAGGACGCTGGACGTCGGATACGCAGTATTTT. This sequence encodes CSVRGRWTSDTQYF.

The table lists this clonotype with many counts. This chain uses TRBV30 with TRBJ2-1, with D perhaps matching TRBD1 (6 bases). Per germline, CDR1 GTSNPN and CDR2 SVGIG (reference sequence). There are 12 residues in the CDR3. The germline V and J ends were trimmed by 0 bases and 12 bases, with 12 bases remaining between them. The CDR3 reads CAWSVIRGRQFF. In DNA form, the CDR3 reads TGTGCCTGGAGTGTAATCAGGGGCCGGCAGTTCTTC.

There are many counts of this clonotype. This rearrangement joins TRBV6-2 or TRBV6-3 to TRBJ1-4; possibly TRBD1 for D (5 bases). This CDR3 is built from 13 residues. Per the germline V gene, CDR1 is MNHEY and CDR2 is SVGEGT. The V end lost 5 bases, the J end lost 5 bases, and 9 bases lay between the germline ends. The CDR3 sequence: CASSGQENEKLFF. CDR3 in DNA: TGTGCCAGCAGTGGACAAGAAAATGAAAAACTGTTTTTT.

This clonotype was observed a handful of times. A read error may explain this, as a much larger clone is one base away. This chain joins TRBV12-3 or TRBV12-4 and TRBJ1-2; D not certain. This CDR3 has 14 residues. Trimming cost V 6 bases and J 3 bases, with 14 bases left between them. CDR3 residues: CASRLGPCDYGYTF. The CDR3 coding sequence is TGTGCCAGCAGGCTGGGCCCGTGTGACTATGGCTACACCTTC.

V usage is TRBV6-2 or TRBV6-3 and J usage is TRBJ2-6; 7 nucleotides align to TRBD1. V lost 5 bases, J lost 0 bases, and 1 base stayed unmatched. This CDR3 comprises 15 residues. Germline loops: CDR1 MNHEY, CDR2 SVGEGT. CDR3 loop: CASSGQVSGANVLTF. The CDR3 region has the DNA TGTGCCAGCAGTGGACAGGTCTCTGGGGCCAACGTCCTGACTTTC.

This clonotype was found many times. This chain uses TRBV20-1 with TRBJ2-3; 7 nucleotides line up with TRBD1. The germline gives CDR1 DFQATT, CDR2 SNEGSKA (reference sequence). V lost 2 bases to trimming and J lost 4 bases; unmatched junction nucleotides: 6. The CDR3 has 14 amino acids. Written as DNA, the CDR3 is TGCAGTGCTAGAACTATTAGGGGGCCAGATACGCAGTATTTT. It yields the protein CSARTIRGPDTQYF.

The genes are TRBV9 and TRBJ1-3, with TRBD1 as a possible D gene (5 bases). In germline, CDR1 is SGDLS, CDR2 YYNGEE. Trimming shortened V by 0 bases and J by 0 bases, and 10 bases separated the two germline ends. There are 16 residues in the CDR3. The CDR3 loop reads CASSVGQILSGNTIYF. CDR3 nucleotide sequence: TGTGCCAGCAGCGTAGGACAGATCCTCTCTGGAAACACCATATATTTT.